This paragraph reports one T cell receptor beta chain. Its antigen is not identified. Other DNA sequences in the same sample also yield this CDR3. The data were obtained in a study of cytomegalovirus exposure and HLA in healthy donors. Study conclusions and caveats: Some TCR beta chains (about 180 of them) were listed as cytomegalovirus-associated. After further analysis at a later stage, 17,000 or so TCR beta sequences were associated with HLA alleles at 0.05 false discovery rate. A missense variant in DCLRE1C was later tied to TCR beta V- and J-gene trimming.

Primers included in the PCR were 60 Vbeta and 13 Jbeta primers. Sequencing was performed with immunoSEQ multiplex PCR; in TCRdb, only in-frame clones are kept and a portion is missing. The repertoire holds about 160,000 clones, with 71% as singletons. There were likely unrecorded immune exposures, though donors were nominally healthy when sampled. The CDR3 runs 13 residues. Trimming pared 3 bases from V and 4 bases from J, leaving 7 bases between. Per the germline V gene, CDR1 is SGHTA and CDR2 is FQGNSA. This TCR was sampled from a woman aged 25 to 39 in good health and CMV-seronegative. The rearrangement uses TRBV7-2 and TRBJ2-1; tentative D call: TRBD1 (6 bases). Sample: PBMCs. The DNA for the CDR3 is TGTGCCAGCAGCTTGGACAGTTACAATGAGCAGTTCTTC. Its translation is CASSLDSYNEQFF.